Below are 23 T cell receptor beta chains sequenced from a single sample in a study of CD4+ T cells in melanoma. Libraries were prepared by immunoSEQ multiplex PCR; TCRdb keeps only in-frame clonotypes and omits some of them. This repertoire shows 18,000 or so clones, around 85% found once; its top ten account for about 5%. The sample comprised cells from a culture (not recorded whether cultured in vitro). These receptors were collected from a human donor with melanoma.

J is TRBJ1-1 and V is TRBV7-3; no definite D call. The V gene lost 8 bases and the J gene lost 3 bases, with 13 bases spanning the gap. Germline loops: CDR1 SGHTA, CDR2 FQGTGA. The CDR3 is made up of 13 amino acids. CDR3 residues: CASSFTPDTEAFF. The CDR3 DNA reads as TGTGCCAGCTCCTTCACACCAGACACTGAAGCTTTCTTT.

This chain uses TRBV6-4 with TRBJ1-4, with D perhaps TRBD1 (5 bases). The CDR3 has 14 amino acids. Per the germline V gene, CDR1 is MRHNA and CDR2 is SNTAGT. Trimming pared 2 bases from V and 8 bases from J, leaving 12 bases between. CDR3 in amino acids: CASSDRDGKEKLFF. As DNA, the CDR3 is TGTGCCAGCAGTGACCGGGACGGAAAAGAAAAACTGTTTTTT.

V gene TRBV5-4 combines with J gene TRBJ2-7; 8 bases match TRBD2. This CDR3 is 14 amino acids long. Germline V lookup: CDR1 SGHNT, CDR2 YYREEE (reference sequence). V shed 4 bases, J shed 5 bases, and the junction held 8 bases outside the gene matches. As DNA, the CDR3 is TGTGCCAGCAGCCCCGTCGGGGGGGCGGACGAGCAGTACTTC. Translating gives CASSPVGGADEQYF. The variable domain in full, with the rest retrieved from reference TRBV5-4 and TRBJ2-7, is ETGVTQSPTHLIKTRGQQVTLRCSSQSGHNTVSWYQQALGQGPQFIFQYYREEENGRGNFPPRFSGLQFPNYSSELNVNALELDDSALYLCASSPVGGADEQYFGPGTRLTVT.

The chain is built from TRBV5-4 and TRBJ1-1, with D perhaps TRBD1 (5 bases). The CDR3 is made up of 11 amino acids. V lost 6 bases and J 7 bases, leaving 10 bases between the germline ends. The germline V gene encodes CDR1 SGHNT and CDR2 YYREEE (reference sequence). CDR3 in amino acids: CASTGYREAFF. In DNA, the CDR3 is TGTGCCAGCACAGGGTACCGTGAAGCTTTCTTT.

This clone turned up a few times. J is TRBJ1-1 and V is TRBV2; D may be TRBD1 (5 bases). Germline CDR1 is SNHLY and CDR2 is FYNNEI. There are 14 residues in the CDR3. With 3 bases removed from V and 6 bases from J, the gap between germline ends came to 14 bases. CDR3 sequence reads: CASSDEGRNSEAFF. DNA for the CDR3: TGTGCCAGCAGTGACGAGGGGCGTAACTCTGAAGCTTTCTTT.

This rearrangement joins TRBV18 to TRBJ1-2; TRBD1 might be the D (6 bases). The CDR3 is 12 residues long. V was pared by 4 bases and J by 8 bases, with 11 bases between. The germline V gene has CDR1 KGHSH and CDR2 LQKENI. The DNA for the CDR3 is TGTGCCAGCTCACGAGCAGGGGACGGCTACACCTTC. Translating gives CASSRAGDGYTF.

The chain carries TRBV11-3 and TRBJ2-2, with 7 nucleotides matching TRBD1. This CDR3 comprises 15 residues. J gave up 1 base and V 5 bases, and 4 bases lay outside the gene matches. In germline, CDR1 is SGHNT, CDR2 YENEEA. CDR3 sequence: CASSPRTGNTGELFF. CDR3 nucleotides: TGTGCCAGCAGCCCGCGGACAGGGAACACCGGGGAGCTGTTTTTT.

The rearrangement joins TRBV2 to TRBJ2-7; D may be TRBD1 or TRBD2 (5 bases each). Germline loops: CDR1 SNHLY, CDR2 FYNNEI. Trimming cost V 8 bases and J 4 bases, with 12 bases left between them. This CDR3 comprises 12 residues. The chain's CDR3 is CASEGLGYEQYF. The DNA for the CDR3 is TGTGCCAGCGAGGGGTTAGGATACGAGCAGTACTTC.

The J gene is TRBJ1-2, the V gene TRBV5-1; D gene ambiguous. From germline, CDR1 is SGHRS and CDR2 YFSETQ. Trimming removed 1 base from V and 2 bases from J, with 6 bases in between. The CDR3 spans 13 residues. CDR3 DNA: TGCGCCAGCAGCTTGTTCGGAAACTATGGCTACACCTTC. This sequence encodes CASSLFGNYGYTF.

This chain links TRBV5-1 with TRBJ2-7; D tentatively fits TRBD1 or TRBD2 (5 bases each). The CDR3 sequence is 15 residues long. CDR1 and CDR2 (germline): SGHRS, YFSETQ. Trimming removed 0 bases from V and 5 bases from J, with 15 bases in between. This chain's CDR3 is CASSLADSPGDEQYF. The DNA of the CDR3 is TGCGCCAGCAGCTTGGCCGACAGCCCCGGGGACGAGCAGTACTTC.

The V call is TRBV12-5, the J call TRBJ2-2; 15 bases align to TRBD2. J lost 3 bases, V lost 7 bases, and 12 bases had no gene match. The CDR3 has 19 residues. Germline CDR1 is LGHNT and CDR2 is FRNRAP. CDR3 DNA: TGTGCTAGTGCTCCGGGTGGACTAGCGGGGGGGATTCACACCGGGGAGCTGTTTTTT. Translated: CASAPGGLAGGIHTGELFF.

This clone was seen once. CDR3 region: CASSWGTGSGNTIYF. In nucleotides, the CDR3 is TGCGCCAGCAGCTGGGGGACAGGGTCTGGAAACACCATATATTTT. The genes are TRBV5-1 and TRBJ1-3; 9 bases line up with TRBD1. This CDR3 is built from 15 residues. V lost 3 bases, J lost 1 base, and 2 bases stayed unmatched. Germline V gene lookup returns CDR1 SGHRS and CDR2 YFSETQ.

J is TRBJ2-3 and V is TRBV29-1; TRBD1 or TRBD2 may be the D gene (5 bases each). The CDR3 is 13 residues long. Germline-derived CDR1 and CDR2 are SQVTM and ANQGSEA. With 7 bases removed from V and 5 bases from J, the gap between germline ends came to 16 bases. Here the CDR3 DNA reads TGCAGCGCCTCCCGGGACCTACGAGATACGCAGTATTTT. Its translation: CSASRDLRDTQYF.

The sample holds a few counts of this clone. Here the CDR3 DNA reads TGCAGTGTGGCGGAGCAGTTCTTC. Its translation: CSVAEQFF. The J gene is TRBJ2-1, the V gene TRBV20-1, with no clear D. Trimming took off 7 bases at V and 10 bases at J, with 5 bases between the two ends. CDR3 size: 8 residues. Germline CDR1 DFQATT, CDR2 SNEGSKA (reference sequence).

J is TRBJ2-1 and V is TRBV5-1, with 11 bases that match TRBD1. The junction had 8 bases not matched to a gene; V was cut back by 2 bases and J by 4 bases. The CDR3 length is 17 residues. Germline V CDR1 and CDR2: SGHRS, YFSETQ. CDR3 protein: CASSFVPGQGEYNEQFF. In nucleotides, the CDR3 is TGCGCCAGCAGCTTTGTCCCGGGACAGGGGGAATACAATGAGCAGTTCTTC.

The V gene is TRBV7-9, the J gene TRBJ1-4, with D possibly matching TRBD1 (5 bases). The CDR3 sequence is 12 residues long. Trimming took off 2 bases at V and 12 bases at J, with 10 bases between the two ends. The germline gives CDR1 SEHNR, CDR2 FQNEAQ (reference sequence). The CDR3 sequence: CASSLQGWELFF. In DNA form, the CDR3 reads TGTGCCAGCAGCTTACAGGGATGGGAACTGTTTTTT.

This clone was observed once. The chain uses TRBV6-5 and TRBJ2-3, with no clear D. Germline lookup yields CDR1 MNHEY and CDR2 SVGAGI. V was trimmed by 6 bases and J by 2 bases, leaving 12 bases between them. The CDR3 length is 14 residues. This CDR3 reads CASRRGFHTDTQYF. The CDR3, as DNA: TGTGCCAGCAGGCGTGGGTTTCACACAGATACGCAGTATTTT.

The V and J genes are TRBV19 and TRBJ1-5; no reliable D call. This CDR3 contains 16 residues. The germline V gene has CDR1 LNHDA and CDR2 SQIVND (reference sequence). Trimming removed 4 bases at V and 2 bases at J, with 15 bases between. The CDR3 sequence is CASSTRTISGNQPQHF. The DNA for the CDR3 is TGTGCCAGTAGTACACGGACTATTAGTGGCAATCAGCCCCAGCATTTT.

This clone was picked up one time. The V and J genes are TRBV30 and TRBJ2-6; possible D gene TRBD1, 6 bases. V was cut by 0 bases and J by 2 bases, with 11 bases left in between. The CDR3 has 16 residues. The germline gives CDR1 GTSNPN, CDR2 SVGIG (reference sequence). The CDR3 loop is CAWSVPGQPGANVLTF. DNA of the CDR3: TGTGCCTGGAGTGTCCCGGGACAACCTGGGGCCAACGTCCTGACTTTC.

This clone was observed a few times. The rearrangement links TRBV29-1 to TRBJ2-7; perhaps TRBD2 as D (6 bases). The ends were cut back, 4 bases at V and 6 bases at J, with 10 bases in the middle. The CDR3 length is 11 residues. Germline V CDR1 and CDR2: SQVTM, ANQGSEA. CDR3 in DNA: TGCAGCGTTGTTAAGGGAGGCGAGCAGTACTTC. Its translation is CSVVKGGEQYF.

This clone was detected only once. The chain is built from TRBV6-1 and TRBJ1-6; 7 bases match TRBD1. This CDR3 spans 14 amino acids. Germline-derived CDR1 and CDR2 are MNHNS and SASEGT. The V segment lost 6 bases and the J segment 8 bases; nucleotides outside the gene matches: 7. CDR3 amino acids: CASRRDSDYSPLHF. The CDR3 nucleotides are TGTGCCAGCAGGCGGGACAGCGACTATTCACCCCTCCACTTT.

The J gene is TRBJ1-1, the V gene TRBV13, with 8 bases that match TRBD1. Germline-derived CDR1 and CDR2 are PRHDT and FYEKMQ (reference sequence). With 3 bases clipped from V and 3 bases from J, the junction kept 9 bases outside the gene matches. The CDR3 has 16 amino acids. CDR3: CASSLVRGRSHTEAFF. The CDR3 bases are TGTGCCAGCAGCTTGGTCAGGGGGCGCTCCCACACTGAAGCTTTCTTT.

The chain has TRBV4-1 and TRBJ2-1, with TRBD2 matching over 11 bases. CDR3 length: 16 residues. CDR1 and CDR2 (germline): MGHRA, YSYEKL. Trimming removed 1 base from V and 6 bases from J; junction bases left unmatched: 5. Here the CDR3 reads CASSQARLAGGNEQFF. The CDR3 nucleotides are TGCGCCAGCAGCCAAGCCCGCCTAGCGGGGGGCAATGAGCAGTTCTTC.